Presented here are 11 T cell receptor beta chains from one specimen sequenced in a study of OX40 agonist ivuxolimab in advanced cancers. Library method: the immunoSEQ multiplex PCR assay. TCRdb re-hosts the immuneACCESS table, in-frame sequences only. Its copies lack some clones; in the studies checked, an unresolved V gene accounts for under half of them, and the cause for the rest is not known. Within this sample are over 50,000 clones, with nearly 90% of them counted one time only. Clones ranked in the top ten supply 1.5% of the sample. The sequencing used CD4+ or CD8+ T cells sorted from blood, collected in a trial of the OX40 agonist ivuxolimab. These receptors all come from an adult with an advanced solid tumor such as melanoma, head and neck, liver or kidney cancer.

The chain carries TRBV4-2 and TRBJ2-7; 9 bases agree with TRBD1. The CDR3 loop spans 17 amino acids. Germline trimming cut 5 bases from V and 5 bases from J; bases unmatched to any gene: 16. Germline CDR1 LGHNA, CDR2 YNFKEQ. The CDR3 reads CASSKGEVRTGVDEQYF. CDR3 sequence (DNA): TGTGCCAGCAGCAAAGGAGAAGTACGGACAGGGGTCGACGAGCAGTACTTC.

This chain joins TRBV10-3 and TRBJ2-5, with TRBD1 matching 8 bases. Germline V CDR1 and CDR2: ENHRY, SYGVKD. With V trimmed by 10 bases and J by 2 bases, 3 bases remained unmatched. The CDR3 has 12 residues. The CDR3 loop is CATRTGQETQYF. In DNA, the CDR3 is TGTGCCACGAGGACAGGGCAAGAGACCCAGTACTTC.

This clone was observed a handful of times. CDR3 bases: TGTGCCAGCAGCAACCACAGGGGAAGGGACTATGGCTACACCTTC. Translation gives CASSNHRGRDYGYTF. This chain connects TRBV21-1 to TRBJ1-2; TRBD1, as called in the table, went unchecked against the DNA. TRBV21-1 is a pseudogene locus. There are 15 residues in the CDR3.

This CDR3 is CASGLDRYEQYF. Here the CDR3 DNA reads TGTGCTAGTGGTCTGGACCGCTACGAGCAGTACTTC. This chain links TRBV12-5 with TRBJ2-7; the D is unclear. Trimming pared 5 bases from V and 3 bases from J, leaving 8 bases between. CDR1 LGHNT and CDR2 FRNRAP come from the germline V gene. CDR3 length equals 12 residues. The complete variable domain, with remaining parts taken from reference TRBV12-5 and TRBJ2-7, reads DARVTQTPRHKVTEMGQEVTMRCQPILGHNTVFWYRQTMMQGLELLAYFRNRAPLDDSGMPKDRFSAEMPDATLATLKIQPSEPRDSAVYFCASGLDRYEQYFGPGTRLTVT.

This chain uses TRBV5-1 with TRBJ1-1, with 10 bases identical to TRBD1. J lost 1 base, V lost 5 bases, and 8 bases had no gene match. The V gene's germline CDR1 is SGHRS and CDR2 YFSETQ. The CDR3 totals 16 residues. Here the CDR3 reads CASSTGQGDWNTEAFF. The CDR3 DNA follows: TGCGCCAGCAGTACAGGACAGGGGGATTGGAACACTGAAGCTTTCTTT.

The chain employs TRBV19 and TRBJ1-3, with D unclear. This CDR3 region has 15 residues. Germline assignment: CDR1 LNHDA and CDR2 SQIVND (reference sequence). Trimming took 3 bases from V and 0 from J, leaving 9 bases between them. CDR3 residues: CASSMGGLSGNTIYF. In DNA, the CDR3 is TGTGCCAGTAGTATGGGCGGGCTCTCTGGAAACACCATATATTTT.

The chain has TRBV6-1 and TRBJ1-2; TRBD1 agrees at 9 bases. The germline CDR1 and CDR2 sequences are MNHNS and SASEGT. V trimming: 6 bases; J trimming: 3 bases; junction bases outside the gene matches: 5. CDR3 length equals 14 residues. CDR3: CASSRDRVDYGYTF. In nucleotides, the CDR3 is TGTGCCAGCAGCCGGGACAGGGTGGACTATGGCTACACCTTC.

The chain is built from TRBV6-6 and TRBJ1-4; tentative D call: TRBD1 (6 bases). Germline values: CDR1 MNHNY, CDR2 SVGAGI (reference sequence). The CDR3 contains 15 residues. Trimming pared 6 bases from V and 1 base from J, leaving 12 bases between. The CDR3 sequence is CASRKGGETNEKLFF. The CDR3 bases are TGTGCCAGCAGGAAGGGGGGTGAAACTAATGAAAAACTGTTTTTT.

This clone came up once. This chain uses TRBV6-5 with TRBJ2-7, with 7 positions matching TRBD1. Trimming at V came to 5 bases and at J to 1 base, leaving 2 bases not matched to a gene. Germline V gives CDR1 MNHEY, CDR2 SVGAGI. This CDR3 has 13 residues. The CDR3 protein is CASSRQGSYEQYF. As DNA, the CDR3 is TGTGCCAGCAGTAGACAGGGTTCCTACGAGCAGTACTTC.

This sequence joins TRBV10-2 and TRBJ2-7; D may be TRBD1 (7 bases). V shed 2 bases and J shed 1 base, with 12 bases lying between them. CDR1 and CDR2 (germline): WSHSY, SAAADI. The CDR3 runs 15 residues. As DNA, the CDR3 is TGCGCCAGCAGTGAGAGGGCAGGGGGGTCCTACGAGCAGTACTTC. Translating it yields CASSERAGGSYEQYF.

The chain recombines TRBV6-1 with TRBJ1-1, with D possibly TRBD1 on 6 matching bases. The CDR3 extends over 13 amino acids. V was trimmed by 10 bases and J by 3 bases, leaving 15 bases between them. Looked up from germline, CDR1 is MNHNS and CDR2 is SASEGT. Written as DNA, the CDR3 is TGTGCCACCGCGACAGGACCCCACACTGAAGCTTTCTTT. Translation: CATATGPHTEAFF.